Detailed here is one T cell receptor (beta chain). This sample is drawn from a study of radiotherapy plus CTLA-4 blockade in lung cancer. Trimming stripped 8 bases from V and 7 bases from J, with 15 bases between. This CDR3 contains 12 residues. The germline V gene encodes CDR1 MNHNY and CDR2 SVGAGI (reference sequence). Profiled with immunoSEQ multiplex PCR; TCRdb holds only in-frame clones, not every one. The sample has 70,000 to 90,000 clones; around 80% are singletons. People whose metastatic non-small-cell lung cancer was chemo-refractory got focal radiation along with CTLA-4 blockade by ipilimumab.

The source is a human donor with non-small cell lung cancer who had a complete response to radiotherapy plus ipilimumab. Specimen: peripheral blood, collected from a patient treated with radiotherapy plus ipilimumab. The J gene is TRBJ2-7, the V gene TRBV6-6; maybe TRBD2 (7 bases). CDR3 amino acids: CASEGGSGEQYV. The CDR3 coding sequence is TGTGCCAGCGAGGGGGGGTCGGGTGAGCAGTACGTC.